Below are 5 T cell receptor beta chains sequenced from a single sample in a study of blood T cells in healthy people across ages (dated by TCRdb to 2014 to 2015). The receptor library was made with 5' RACE. TCRdb shows the sequencer as Illumina HiSeq 2500. A second PCR of about 6 to 11 cycles was performed with a sample-barcoded 5' primer and a J-beta primer mix. TCRdb passed the public sequencing reads through fastp at Q25 and MiXCR, retaining productive beta sequences. Duplicate CDR3 protein sequences are folded into a single record with the most common DNA and genes. This sample holds roughly 680,000 distinct CDR3 sequences; approximately 49% were observed only once. About a third of the sample belongs to the ten largest clones. Sample: blood. These receptors came from a woman in her fifties or sixties in good health.

This clonotype came up a few times. The rearrangement joins TRBV29-1 to TRBJ2-7, with 9 bases matching TRBD2. The CDR3 runs 15 residues. V trimming: 2 bases; J trimming: 3 bases; junction bases outside the gene matches: 8. Germline V CDR1 and CDR2: SQVTM, ANQGSEA. CDR3 sequence: CSVEQGTSPHYEQYF. In DNA, the CDR3 is TGCAGCGTTGAACAGGGGACTAGCCCCCACTACGAGCAGTACTTC.

The chain has TRBV20-1 and TRBJ2-5; TRBD1 aligns across 7 bases. J was trimmed by 2 bases and V by 6 bases; bases with no gene match: 6. This CDR3 is built from 13 residues. CDR1 and CDR2 (germline): DFQATT, SNEGSKA (reference sequence). Here the CDR3 DNA reads TGCAGTGCGCCAACGACAGGGCAAGAGACCCAGTACTTC. Translating it yields CSAPTTGQETQYF.

This clonotype was detected only a few times. The rearrangement joins TRBV7-9 to TRBJ2-7; 9 bases match TRBD1. The CDR3 has 15 residues. CDR1 is SEHNR, CDR2 FQNEAQ, per germline (reference sequence). Losses at the gene ends were 3 bases for V and 5 bases for J; bases not matched to a gene: 8. CDR3 in amino acids: CASSFRTGVRNEQYF. CDR3 nucleotide sequence: TGTGCCAGCAGCTTCCGGACAGGGGTCCGGAACGAGCAGTACTTC.

V gene TRBV7-2 combines with J gene TRBJ2-5, with D uncertain. The V gene lost 5 bases and the J gene lost 8 bases, with 12 bases spanning the gap. Germline CDR1 is SGHTA and CDR2 is FQGNSA. The length of the CDR3 is 12 residues. DNA for the CDR3: TGTGCCAGCAGCCCTTACGGCGGCACCCAGTACTTC. It codes for CASSPYGGTQYF.

Only a few counts were recorded for this clonotype. This sequence joins TRBV7-9 and TRBJ2-4, with TRBD2 identical over 9 bases. Matching the DNA end better, TRBJ2-7 makes the J call doubtful. The CDR3 has 14 amino acids. CDR1 and CDR2 (germline): SEHNR, FQNEAQ (reference sequence). In DNA, the CDR3 is TGTGCCAGCAGGGCTAGCGGGATGGGGCGCGAGCAGTACTTC. It specifies CASRASGMGREQYF.